What follows are 32 T cell receptor beta chains derived from one specimen sequenced in a study of shared T cell receptors in the human thymus. Repertoires were generated with immunoSEQ multiplex PCR, while TCRdb's copy carries only in-frame clones and drops some. The table shows approximately 660,000 clones, with approximately 90% occurring only once. These same records also appear under a second study, on human thymus T cells.

The sequencing sample was made of thymocytes. The source of these receptors is a boy under three years old with a congenital heart defect.

This clone showed up just once. The chain has TRBV4-1 and TRBJ2-3, with TRBD2 as a possible D gene (6 bases). The V gene lost 6 bases and the J gene lost 4 bases, with 17 bases spanning the gap. The CDR3 loop spans 15 amino acids. Per the germline V gene, CDR1 is MGHRA and CDR2 is YSYEKL. This CDR3 is CASRRGRGISDTQYF. The DNA of the CDR3 is TGCGCCAGCAGGAGGGGTCGCGGGATTTCAGATACGCAGTATTTT.

The chain has TRBV11-2 and TRBJ2-2, with 9 bases identical to TRBD2. The ends lost 5 bases at V and 7 bases at J; junction bases unmatched: 5. This CDR3 comprises 14 residues. Germline V gene sequence: CDR1 SGHAT, CDR2 FQNNGV. The DNA of the CDR3 is TGTGCCAGCAGCCAAAGCGGGAGGCACGGGGAGCTGTTTTTT. As protein: CASSQSGRHGELFF.

This chain uses TRBV7-6 with TRBJ2-7; 10 bases match TRBD2. This CDR3 has 16 residues. From germline, CDR1 is SGHVS and CDR2 FNYEAQ. J lost 3 bases, V lost 2 bases, and 7 bases had no gene match. CDR3 nucleotide sequence: TGTGCCAGCAGCTTATTTGATACTAGCGGGAACTACGAGCAGTACTTC. Amino acids: CASSLFDTSGNYEQYF.

The J gene is TRBJ1-1, the V gene TRBV30; unclear D gene. CDR1 and CDR2 (germline): GTSNPN, SVGIG (reference sequence). CDR3 size: 16 residues. Deletions cut 0 bases from V and 0 bases from J, with 14 bases between. The CDR3 region has the DNA TGTGCCTGGAGTGTTAAATGGGAGCCCATGAACACTGAAGCTTTCTTT. Its protein is CAWSVKWEPMNTEAFF.

The V call is TRBV5-1, the J call TRBJ2-3; no clear D gene. CDR3 length: 11 amino acids. Germline CDR1 and CDR2: SGHRS and YFSETQ. The V end lost 7 bases, the J end lost 2 bases, and 5 bases lay between the germline ends. In DNA form, the CDR3 reads TGCGCCAGCGGAGTCACAGATACGCAGTATTTT. Protein sequence: CASGVTDTQYF.

The chain links TRBV5-1 to TRBJ2-1; 13 bases fit TRBD2. V gave up 7 bases and J gave up 4 bases; unmatched junction bases: 11. The CDR3 totals 17 residues. The germline V gene encodes CDR1 SGHRS and CDR2 YFSETQ. The CDR3 coding sequence is TGCGCCAGCTTTAGTTCGGGACTAGCGGGACCTTACAATGAGCAGTTCTTC. Amino acid sequence: CASFSSGLAGPYNEQFF.

This chain connects TRBV27 to TRBJ2-1, with 8 bases aligning to TRBD2. The ends lost 6 bases at V and 6 bases at J; junction bases unmatched: 7. Germline CDR1 is MNHEY and CDR2 is SMNVEV (reference sequence). The CDR3 sequence is 14 residues long. For the CDR3, the DNA is TGTGCCAGCAGCATGGGGACTAGGGGCAATGAGCAGTTCTTC. Protein product: CASSMGTRGNEQFF.

The rearrangement uses TRBV5-6 and TRBJ2-4, with 8 bases aligning to TRBD2. Germline V CDR1 and CDR2: SGHDT, YYEEEE. V shed 0 bases and J 0 bases; nucleotides not matched to a gene: 11. The CDR3 sequence is 19 residues long. CDR3: CASSLVPSTSAVAKNIQYF. CDR3 DNA sequence: TGTGCCAGCAGCTTGGTTCCCTCGACTAGCGCCGTAGCCAAAAACATTCAGTACTTC.

This clone was picked up one time. V is TRBV5-1 and J is TRBJ2-7, with D possibly TRBD1 on 6 matching bases. V lost 4 bases to trimming and J lost 0 bases, with 11 bases between them. CDR3 length: 14 amino acids. Germline V gene sequence: CDR1 SGHRS, CDR2 YFSETQ. The CDR3 nucleotides are TGCGCCAGCAGCAAGGACAGTTCCTCCTACGAGCAGTACTTC. Its protein is CASSKDSSSYEQYF.

This chain connects TRBV5-1 to TRBJ1-2; TRBD1 is a possible D gene (5 bases). The CDR3 loop spans 12 amino acids. Per the germline V gene, CDR1 is SGHRS and CDR2 is YFSETQ. Trimming stripped 0 bases from V and 7 bases from J, with 7 bases between. Here the CDR3 DNA reads TGCGCCAGCAGCTTGGGGGGACTTGGCTACACCTTC. It codes for CASSLGGLGYTF.

This chain joins TRBV11-3 and TRBJ2-5; 8 bases are a match to TRBD1. The CDR3 has 17 amino acids. Germline-derived CDR1 and CDR2 are SGHNT and YENEEA. Losses at the gene ends were 6 bases for V and 7 bases for J; bases not matched to a gene: 19. The CDR3 bases are TGTGCCAGCAGTGGTTTTATTACGGGACAGGTGTTTTGGACCCAGTACTTC. Translating gives CASSGFITGQVFWTQYF.

CDR3 nucleotides: TGTGCCAGCAGGCCGGGACAGTCCTCCTACGAGCAGTACTTC. It codes for CASRPGQSSYEQYF. V gene TRBV27 combines with J gene TRBJ2-7; 7 bases agree with TRBD1. The CDR3 consists of 14 residues. Trimming cost V 6 bases and J 0 bases; bases outside gene matches: 5. Germline CDR1 MNHEY, CDR2 SMNVEV (reference sequence).

This clone is a singleton in its sample. V and J are TRBV27 and TRBJ2-6; 8 nucleotides match TRBD1. V shed 4 bases and J 1 base; nucleotides not matched to a gene: 12. The CDR3 covers 19 residues. The V gene's germline CDR1 is MNHEY and CDR2 SMNVEV (reference sequence). CDR3 loop: CASSYLPGQVNSGANVLTF. The DNA for the CDR3 is TGTGCCAGCAGTTACCTTCCGGGACAGGTTAATTCTGGGGCCAACGTCCTGACTTTC.

The V and J genes are TRBV30 and TRBJ1-5, with TRBD1 matching over 8 bases. Germline loops: CDR1 GTSNPN, CDR2 SVGIG (reference sequence). This CDR3 is built from 17 residues. The trim removed 3 bases at V and 2 bases at J, leaving 12 bases unmatched. The CDR3 region has the DNA TGTGCCTGGAGCCCGCACCGGGACAGGAATGGCAATCAGCCCCAGCATTTT. Translating gives CAWSPHRDRNGNQPQHF.

This clone was counted only a few times. The chain is built from TRBV5-1 and TRBJ2-7; 7 nucleotides line up with TRBD1. The V and J ends lost 3 bases and 1 base, in that order; junction bases with no gene match: 13. Germline values: CDR1 SGHRS, CDR2 YFSETQ. CDR3 size: 17 residues. The CDR3 here is CASSSLTGQIRSYEQYF. CDR3 coding DNA: TGCGCCAGCAGCTCCTTGACAGGGCAGATCAGGTCCTACGAGCAGTACTTC.

This clone was picked up a small number of times. V gene TRBV4-1 combines with J gene TRBJ2-1; D might be TRBD2 (5 bases). CDR1 and CDR2 from the germline V gene are MGHRA and YSYEKL. Between the trimmed V and J ends, which lost 3 bases and 0 bases, there was a span of 12 bases. The CDR3 sequence is 16 residues long. DNA of the CDR3: TGCGCCAGCAGCCAGGTGGGAGCCCACTCCTACAATGAGCAGTTCTTC. The encoded protein is CASSQVGAHSYNEQFF.

The V gene is TRBV18, the J gene TRBJ1-2; unclear D gene. V dropped 4 bases and J dropped 1 base, with 19 bases sitting between them. Germline lookup yields CDR1 KGHSH and CDR2 LQKENI. This CDR3 is 17 amino acids long. Here the CDR3 reads CASSQKPPRARNYGYTF. The CDR3 nucleotides read TGTGCCAGCTCACAAAAGCCCCCACGAGCCCGTAACTATGGCTACACCTTC. The full variable domain, in which reference TRBV18 and TRBJ1-2 provide the parts outside the CDR3, is NAGVMQNPRHLVRRRGQEARLRCSPMKGHSHVYWYRQLPEEGLKFMVYLQKENIIDESGMPKERFSAEFPKEGPSILRIQQVVRGDSAAYFCASSQKPPRARNYGYTFGSGTRLTVV.

The V gene is TRBV2, the J gene TRBJ1-2, with a possible D match to TRBD1 (6 bases). This CDR3 comprises 16 residues. Trimming cost V 4 bases and J 2 bases, with 17 bases left between them. Germline CDR1 is SNHLY and CDR2 is FYNNEI. The CDR3 nucleotides read TGTGCCAGCAGTGTTAGGGACACCCGGCCGAACTATGGCTACACCTTC. Encoded protein: CASSVRDTRPNYGYTF.

CDR3 protein: CASSDSGARTKQYF. DNA of the CDR3: TGTGCCAGCAGTGACTCAGGAGCCCGAACCAAGCAGTACTTC. V usage is TRBV6-4 and J usage is TRBJ2-7; D is undetermined. From germline, CDR1 is MRHNA and CDR2 SNTAGT. V was shortened by 0 bases and J by 8 bases, with 14 bases between the two germline ends. The CDR3 consists of 14 residues.

The chain recombines TRBV28 with TRBJ2-3; 10 bases are shared with TRBD2. Trimming took 7 bases from V and 2 from J; bases not matched to a gene: 6. Germline CDR1 and CDR2: MDHEN and SYDVKM. The CDR3 loop spans 15 amino acids. CDR3 protein: CASTPLAGFTDTQYF. DNA of the CDR3: TGTGCCAGCACCCCACTAGCGGGATTCACAGATACGCAGTATTTT.

The chain couples TRBV11-2 to TRBJ2-7; 14 bases are shared with TRBD2. Looked up from germline, CDR1 is SGHAT and CDR2 is FQNNGV. This CDR3 is built from 17 residues. V shed 5 bases, J shed 2 bases, and the junction held 8 bases outside the gene matches. The CDR3 spells CASSQRGTSGGTYEQYF. CDR3 coding DNA: TGTGCCAGCAGCCAACGAGGGACTAGCGGGGGTACCTACGAGCAGTACTTC.

V usage is TRBV4-3 and J usage is TRBJ2-7; D possibly corresponds to TRBD2 (7 bases). The germline V gene encodes CDR1 LGHNA and CDR2 YSLEER. The CDR3 is 14 residues long. Trimming removed 0 bases at V and 6 bases at J, with 12 bases between. The CDR3 DNA sequence: TGCGCCAGCAGCCAAGAGGGGAGGGGGGGCGAGCAGTACTTC. Translating it yields CASSQEGRGGEQYF.

The chain couples TRBV7-6 to TRBJ2-3; 12 bases map to TRBD2. CDR3 length equals 15 residues. Per germline, CDR1 SGHVS and CDR2 FNYEAQ. J was trimmed by 6 bases and V by 5 bases; bases with no gene match: 6. CDR3 residues: CASSRLAGARDTQYF. CDR3 DNA sequence: TGTGCCAGCAGCAGACTAGCGGGAGCACGGGATACGCAGTATTTT. Looking up the rest from reference TRBV7-6 and TRBJ2-3 gives the full variable domain: GAGVSQSPRYKVTKRGQDVALRCDPISGHVSLYWYRQALGQGPEFLTYFNYEAQQDKSGLPNDRFSAERPEGSISTLTIQRTEQRDSAMYRCASSRLAGARDTQYFGPGTRLTVL.

This chain uses TRBV27 with TRBJ1-4, with 7 positions matching TRBD1. In germline, CDR1 is MNHEY, CDR2 SMNVEV (reference sequence). CDR3 length: 17 residues. V dropped 4 bases and J dropped 0; count of bases not matched to a gene: 8. The chain's CDR3 is CASSSQGQLATNEKLFF. CDR3 bases: TGTGCCAGCAGTTCCCAGGGACAGCTTGCAACTAATGAAAAACTGTTTTTT.

This clone appeared a single time. The rearrangement links TRBV27 to TRBJ2-1; 12 bases map to TRBD2. The CDR3 consists of 20 residues. Germline V gene sequence: CDR1 MNHEY, CDR2 SMNVEV (reference sequence). The V gene end was trimmed by 0 bases and the J gene end by 9 bases; junction bases not matched to a gene: 18. CDR3 coding DNA: TGTGCCAGCAGTTTATCGTGGGACGGGAGGAGACTAGCGGGGGAGGGTGAGCAGTTCTTC. It encodes CASSLSWDGRRLAGEGEQFF.

The V call is TRBV4-1, the J call TRBJ2-2; 8 bases are shared with TRBD1. CDR1 is MGHRA, CDR2 YSYEKL, per germline. Unmatched junction bases numbered 4, after V lost 0 bases and J lost 1 base. The CDR3 is 17 amino acids. Written as DNA, the CDR3 is TGCGCCAGCAGCCAAGAGTCGACAGGGGTGAACACCGGGGAGCTGTTTTTT. This sequence encodes CASSQESTGVNTGELFF.

V gene TRBV4-3 combines with J gene TRBJ2-3; TRBD1 agrees at 10 bases. CDR1 is LGHNA, CDR2 YSLEER, per germline. J was trimmed by 6 bases and V by 1 base; bases with no gene match: 4. The CDR3 totals 15 residues. The CDR3 coding sequence is TGCGCCAGCAGCCAAGCGGGACAGGGGCGGGATACGCAGTATTTT. Protein sequence: CASSQAGQGRDTQYF.

Here the CDR3 reads CASSWDCQETQYF. CDR3 DNA sequence: TGTGCCAGCAGCTGGGACTGCCAAGAGACCCAGTACTTC. V gene TRBV5-5 combines with J gene TRBJ2-5; a possible D gene is TRBD2 (6 bases). The CDR3 loop spans 13 amino acids. Germline assignment: CDR1 SGHKS and CDR2 YYEKEE (reference sequence). V lost 3 bases, J lost 1 base, and 7 bases lay in between.

This chain uses TRBV11-3 with TRBJ2-5; TRBD2 agrees at 7 bases. The end of the DNA is better explained by TRBJ2-7, so the J call may be wrong. Germline V gives CDR1 SGHNT, CDR2 YENEEA. The CDR3 runs to 15 residues. CDR3 amino acids: CASSQGRESSYEQYF. The CDR3 DNA is TGTGCCAGCAGCCAAGGGAGGGAGAGCTCCTACGAGCAGTACTTC.

The rearrangement joins TRBV27 to TRBJ2-1; tentative D call: TRBD1 (6 bases). Germline V CDR1 and CDR2: MNHEY, SMNVEV (reference sequence). Trimming removed 1 base at V and 7 bases at J, with 14 bases between. The CDR3 sequence is 15 residues long. The CDR3 DNA reads as TGTGCCAGCAGTTTATGGGGGCTAACAGTGAATGAGCAGTTCTTC. Residues: CASSLWGLTVNEQFF.

This chain joins TRBV5-6 and TRBJ1-2; TRBD1 matches 8 bases. The CDR3 is made up of 14 amino acids. Germline CDR1 SGHDT, CDR2 YYEEEE. V lost 3 bases to trimming and J lost 3 bases; unmatched junction nucleotides: 4. This CDR3 reads CASSSDRVYYGYTF. The CDR3 nucleotides read TGTGCCAGCAGCTCGGACAGGGTTTACTATGGCTACACCTTC.

The chain joins TRBV18 to TRBJ1-2; D possibly corresponds to TRBD1 (6 bases). The germline V and J ends were trimmed by 2 bases and 2 bases, with 9 bases remaining between them. CDR1 and CDR2 (germline): KGHSH, LQKENI. The CDR3 is 14 residues long. As DNA, the CDR3 is TGTGCCAGCTCACCAGACGACAGGAACTATGGCTACACCTTC. This codes for CASSPDDRNYGYTF.